This TCR beta chain comes out of a study of control samples from healthy donors and cancer patients. V lost 4 bases to trimming and J lost 5 bases, with 11 bases between them. Per the germline V gene, CDR1 is SGHDN and CDR2 is FVKESK. There are 13 residues in the CDR3. Produced via immunoSEQ multiplex PCR; TCRdb's table is partial and in-frame only. Among under 150,000 clones listed, about nine tenths were seen once. The J gene is TRBJ1-2, the V gene TRBV14, with D uncertain. The TCR was taken from a middle-aged man in good health. The sequenced sample consisted of blood. CDR3 DNA sequence: TGTGCCAGCAGCCCTACCCTGGCTTATGGCTACACCTTC. Its protein product is CASSPTLAYGYTF.